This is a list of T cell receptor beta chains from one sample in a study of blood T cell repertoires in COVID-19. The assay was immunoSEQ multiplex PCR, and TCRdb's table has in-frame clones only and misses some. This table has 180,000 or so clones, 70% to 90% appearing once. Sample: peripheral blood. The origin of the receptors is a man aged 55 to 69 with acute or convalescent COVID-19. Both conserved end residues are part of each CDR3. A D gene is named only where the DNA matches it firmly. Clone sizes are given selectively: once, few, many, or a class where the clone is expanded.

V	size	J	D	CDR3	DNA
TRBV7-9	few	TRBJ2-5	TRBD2	CASSLRDYPGQETQYF	TGTGCCAGCAGCTTGAGGGACTACCCAGGCCAAGAGACCCAGTACTTC
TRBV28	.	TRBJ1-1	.	CASRKGGTNTEAFF	TGTGCCAGCAGAAAGGGGGGGACGAACACTGAAGCTTTCTTT
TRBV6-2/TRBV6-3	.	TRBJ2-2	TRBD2	CASSYQGGTGELFF	TGTGCCAGCAGTTACCAGGGAGGGACCGGGGAGCTGTTTTTT
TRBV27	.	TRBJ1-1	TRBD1	CASSKHRGLAFF	TGTGCCAGCAGTAAACACAGGGGGCTAGCTTTCTTT
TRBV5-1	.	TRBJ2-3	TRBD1	CASSLTGQGSDTQYF	TGCGCCAGCAGCTTAACGGGACAGGGAAGTGATACGCAGTATTTT
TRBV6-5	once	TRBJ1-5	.	CASMGGVGQPQHF	TGTGCCAGCATGGGAGGGGTCGGCCAGCCCCAGCATTTT
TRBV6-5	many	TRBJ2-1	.	CASSYDHRDIRFF	TGTGCCAGCAGTTACGATCACCGGGACATCCGATTCTTC
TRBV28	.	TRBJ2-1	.	CASSVQGRAQSEQFF	TGTGCCAGCAGCGTACAGGGCAGGGCTCAATCTGAGCAGTTCTTC
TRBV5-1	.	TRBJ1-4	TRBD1	CASSTGQGGEKLFF	TGCGCCAGCAGCACCGGACAGGGCGGGGAAAAACTGTTTTTT
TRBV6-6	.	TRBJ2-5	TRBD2	CASRLSGRGETQYF	TGTGCCAGCAGGCTTAGCGGGAGAGGAGAGACCCAGTACTTC
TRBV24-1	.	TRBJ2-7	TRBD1	CATQSVRGPSYEQYF	TGTGCCACACAGAGCGTCAGGGGGCCCAGCTACGAGCAGTACTTC